These 19 T cell receptor beta chains were all obtained from the same sample, sequenced in a study of cytomegalovirus exposure and HLA in healthy donors. Both 60 Vbeta primers and 13 Jbeta primers went into the PCR. Assay: immunoSEQ multiplex PCR; the TCRdb copy retains only in-frame clones and omits some. The sample yields over 110,000 clones, 80% seen once. Sequencing was carried out using PBMCs. Every receptor here comes from a man aged 40-50 years in good health and CMV-seronegative.

This chain uses TRBV7-2 with TRBJ1-5; TRBD1 aligns across 11 bases. CDR1 is SGHTA, CDR2 FQGNSA, per germline. Trimming at V came to 5 bases and at J to 5 bases, leaving 5 bases not matched to a gene. The CDR3 sequence is 15 residues long. CDR3 protein: CASSTRGQGDQPQHF. In nucleotides, the CDR3 is TGTGCCAGCAGCACAAGGGGACAGGGGGATCAGCCCCAGCATTTT.

The chain uses TRBV5-1 and TRBJ2-3, with TRBD2 matching over 12 bases. There are 15 residues in the CDR3. Germline V CDR1 and CDR2: SGHRS, YFSETQ. The trim removed 4 bases at V and 4 bases at J, leaving 4 bases unmatched. CDR3 DNA sequence: TGCGCCAGCAGCCCGACTAGCGGGGGCGCAGATACGCAGTATTTT. As protein: CASSPTSGGADTQYF.

The rearrangement joins TRBV30 to TRBJ1-6; possible D gene TRBD1, 6 bases. CDR1 and CDR2 (germline): GTSNPN, SVGIG (reference sequence). The CDR3 extends over 12 amino acids. The V and J ends lost 4 bases and 7 bases respectively, with 8 bases between them. The CDR3 sequence is CAWIDRNSPLHF. The CDR3 bases are TGTGCCTGGATCGACAGGAATTCACCCCTCCACTTT.

This clone is labeled as medium-sized. V is TRBV10-3 and J is TRBJ2-3, with 12 bases identical to TRBD2. This CDR3 comprises 16 residues. Germline CDR1 ENHRY, CDR2 SYGVKD. The junction had 6 bases not matched to a gene; V was cut back by 6 bases and J by 2 bases. The CDR3 nucleotides read TGTGCCATCAGGGACACTAGCGGGAGGTCCACAGATACGCAGTATTTT. Amino acids: CAIRDTSGRSTDTQYF.

The V call is TRBV6-1, the J call TRBJ2-1; 15 bases are shared with TRBD2. The germline CDR1 and CDR2 sequences are MNHNS and SASEGT. CDR3 length equals 18 residues. Trimming at V came to 2 bases and at J to 6 bases, leaving 8 bases not matched to a gene. CDR3 in amino acids: CASSETPGLAGGGNEQFF. The CDR3 nucleotides read TGTGCCAGCAGTGAAACCCCGGGACTAGCGGGGGGAGGCAATGAGCAGTTCTTC.

This clone was recorded only once. CDR3 DNA sequence: TGTGCCAGCACCCGGGACGGAGGGATCGCTGAAGCTTTCTTT. As protein: CASTRDGGIAEAFF. The chain links TRBV2 to TRBJ1-1; the D gene is possibly TRBD1 (5 bases). V lost 7 bases and J lost 6, with 18 bases in between. Germline CDR1 reads SNHLY; CDR2 reads FYNNEI. CDR3 length: 14 residues.

The chain is built from TRBV30 and TRBJ2-1; D uncertain. This CDR3 has 11 residues. CDR1 and CDR2 (germline): GTSNPN, SVGIG (reference sequence). V lost 2 bases and J 6 bases, leaving 5 bases between the germline ends. The CDR3 region is CAWSPVNEQFF. DNA of the CDR3: TGTGCCTGGAGTCCGGTCAATGAGCAGTTCTTC. Full variable domain (missing parts from reference TRBV30 and TRBJ2-1): SQTIHQWPATLVQPVGSPLSLECTVEGTSNPNLYWYRQAAGRGLQLLFYSVGIGQISSEVPQNLSASRPQDRQFILSSKKLLLSDSGFYLCAWSPVNEQFFGPGTRLTVL.

Only one count was recorded for this clone. This rearrangement joins TRBV7-2 to TRBJ2-7; D gene uncertain. Looked up from germline, CDR1 is SGHTA and CDR2 is FQGNSA. The V end was cut by 3 bases, the J end by 0 bases, with 3 bases between. The CDR3 is made up of 12 amino acids. The CDR3 DNA sequence: TGTGCCAGCAGCTTCCTCTCCTACGAGCAGTACTTC. Translating it yields CASSFLSYEQYF.

The V call is TRBV19, the J call TRBJ2-3; the match to TRBD2 covers 11 bases. Unmatched junction bases numbered 18, after V lost 3 bases and J lost 1 base. This CDR3 region has 21 residues. Germline CDR1 and CDR2: LNHDA and SQIVND (reference sequence). In nucleotides, the CDR3 is TGTGCCAGTAGTATTCTCCTTTTAATAGCGGGGGGGCCGTCGGGCACAGATACGCAGTATTTT. Its protein product is CASSILLLIAGGPSGTDTQYF.

The rearrangement joins TRBV5-4 to TRBJ2-2, with D tentatively TRBD1 (5 bases). CDR3 length equals 16 residues. The V end lost 4 bases, the J end lost 0 bases, and 13 bases lay between the germline ends. Germline V gives CDR1 SGHNT, CDR2 YYREEE (reference sequence). The CDR3 protein is CASSPGNPSNTGELFF. The CDR3 nucleotides are TGTGCCAGCAGCCCAGGGAACCCCTCGAACACCGGGGAGCTGTTTTTT.

The gene calls are TRBV9 and TRBJ1-1; a weak D match, TRBD1 (6 bases). With 3 bases removed from V and 1 base from J, the gap between germline ends came to 16 bases. Germline lookup yields CDR1 SGDLS and CDR2 YYNGEE. This CDR3 has 16 amino acids. CDR3 region: CASSEGVGQENTEAFF. The DNA of the CDR3 is TGTGCCAGCAGCGAGGGGGTTGGTCAGGAGAACACTGAAGCTTTCTTT.

The CDR3 sequence is CASSSRKFDRVGTGELFF. The CDR3 nucleotides read TGTGCCAGCAGTTCACGAAAATTCGACAGGGTTGGAACCGGGGAGCTGTTTTTT. The chain joins TRBV27 to TRBJ2-2; 7 bases agree with TRBD1. V was pared by 4 bases and J by 5 bases, with 16 bases of the junction left unmatched. Per germline, CDR1 MNHEY and CDR2 SMNVEV (reference sequence). This CDR3 has 18 residues.

This chain joins TRBV9 and TRBJ2-7, with a tentative D call TRBD2 (6 bases). V was trimmed by 2 bases and J by 0 bases, leaving 21 bases between them. This CDR3 spans 18 amino acids. Looked up from germline, CDR1 is SGDLS and CDR2 is YYNGEE. The CDR3, as DNA: TGTGCCAGCAGCGTCCGAAGTCTAAGGCGGGGTTTCTCCTACGAGCAGTACTTC. Translation: CASSVRSLRRGFSYEQYF.

V and J are TRBV7-8 and TRBJ2-1; tentative D call: TRBD1 (5 bases). The CDR3 has 12 residues. Deletions cut 10 bases from V and 3 bases from J, with 10 bases between. Germline values: CDR1 SGHVS, CDR2 FQNEAQ. The DNA of the CDR3 is TGTGCCACCCAAGACAGCTACAATGAGCAGTTCTTC. It encodes CATQDSYNEQFF.

The chain employs TRBV6-5 and TRBJ1-3; D is unresolved. Germline V lookup: CDR1 MNHEY, CDR2 SVGAGI. The CDR3 loop spans 14 amino acids. V lost 6 bases, J lost 7 bases, and 16 bases lay in between. The CDR3, as DNA: TGTGCCAGCAGAACCCTGGGAGCCCTGAACACCATATATTTT. It translates to CASRTLGALNTIYF.

This chain joins TRBV4-3 and TRBJ2-1, with 8 bases matching TRBD2. The CDR3 runs 15 residues. The ends lost 4 bases at V and 2 bases at J; junction bases unmatched: 4. Germline V gives CDR1 LGHNA, CDR2 YSLEER. For the CDR3, the DNA is TGCGCCAGCAGCCTAACTAGCGGCACCTACAATGAGCAGTTCTTC. Protein sequence: CASSLTSGTYNEQFF.

The chain joins TRBV25-1 to TRBJ1-6; D remains unclear. Trimming shortened V by 1 base and J by 6 bases, and 13 bases separated the two germline ends. CDR3 length: 16 residues. CDR1 is MGHDK, CDR2 SYGVNS, per germline. The CDR3 DNA follows: TGTGCCAGCAGTGAATTCCCCGGGAAGGGTAATTCACCCCTCCACTTT. It specifies CASSEFPGKGNSPLHF.

The chain joins TRBV5-1 to TRBJ2-5; 7 nucleotides align to TRBD2. Trimming cost V 3 bases and J 4 bases; bases outside gene matches: 3. The CDR3 runs to 13 residues. Per the germline V gene, CDR1 is SGHRS and CDR2 is YFSETQ. The CDR3 loop reads CASSSPGGETQYF. DNA for the CDR3: TGCGCCAGCAGCTCCCCGGGGGGAGAGACCCAGTACTTC.

The chain joins TRBV9 to TRBJ2-1, with 10 bases aligning to TRBD2. CDR3 size: 16 residues. V trimming: 3 bases; J trimming: 4 bases; junction bases outside the gene matches: 7. CDR1 and CDR2 from the germline V gene are SGDLS and YYNGEE. The CDR3 here is CASSAQPGLAYNEQFF. The CDR3, as DNA: TGTGCCAGCAGCGCCCAGCCGGGACTAGCGTACAATGAGCAGTTCTTC.